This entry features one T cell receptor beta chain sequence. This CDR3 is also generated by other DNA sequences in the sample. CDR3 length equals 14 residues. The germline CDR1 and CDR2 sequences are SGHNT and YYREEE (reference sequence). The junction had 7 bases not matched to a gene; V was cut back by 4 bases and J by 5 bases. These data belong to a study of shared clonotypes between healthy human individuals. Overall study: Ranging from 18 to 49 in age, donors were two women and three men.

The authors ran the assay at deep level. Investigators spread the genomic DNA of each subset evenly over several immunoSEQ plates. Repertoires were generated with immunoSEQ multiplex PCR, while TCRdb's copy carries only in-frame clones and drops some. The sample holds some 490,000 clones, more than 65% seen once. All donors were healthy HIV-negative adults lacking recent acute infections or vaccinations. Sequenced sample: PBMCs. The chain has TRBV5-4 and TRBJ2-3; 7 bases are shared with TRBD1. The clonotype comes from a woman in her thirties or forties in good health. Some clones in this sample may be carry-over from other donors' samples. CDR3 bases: TGTGCCAGCAGCAGCCGACAGGGCATAGATACGCAGTATTTT. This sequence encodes CASSSRQGIDTQYF.